This TCR beta chain came from a study of shared clonotypes between healthy human individuals. Whole-study context: CD4 naive and CD4 memory each took three plates per donor, while CD8 naive took two and CD8 memory one.

Germline V CDR1 and CDR2: LNHDA, SQIVND (reference sequence). The V and J ends lost 5 bases and 4 bases, in that order; junction bases with no gene match: 6. The CDR3 loop spans 15 amino acids. Sequencing was performed with immunoSEQ multiplex PCR; in TCRdb, only in-frame clones are kept and a portion is missing. This table has about 600,000 clones, more than 95% appearing once. The receptor was isolated from a woman in her twenties or thirties in good health. Sequencing input: naive CD4+ T cells sorted from blood. Subset given: CD45RA+ positively selected. The chain uses TRBV19 and TRBJ1-5, with 9 bases identical to TRBD1. This CDR3 is CASSSDRGMNQPQHF. The CDR3 nucleotides read TGTGCCAGTAGTTCCGACAGGGGGATGAATCAGCCCCAGCATTTT.